Sequencing of this TCR beta chain was carried out in a study of cytomegalovirus exposure and HLA in healthy donors. Findings and limits, study-wide: Cytomegalovirus association was assigned to 150 to 200 TCR beta chains. With high specificity and sensitivity, the classifier reportedly diagnosed cytomegalovirus status.

A remark on this clone: Its antigen is currently unknown.

Germline V CDR1 and CDR2: SGHTA, FQGNSA. This CDR3 has 15 residues. J lost 0 bases, V lost 2 bases, and 2 bases had no gene match. The validation cohort, a group of roughly 120 subjects, included the donors and was separate from the roughly 700-subject first cohort. Here immunoSEQ multiplex PCR was the method, and the copy in TCRdb shows in-frame clones only, minus some. The sample has 120,000 to 150,000 clones; approximately 87% are singletons. The sequence came from a man younger than 35 in good health and CMV-seronegative. The chain employs TRBV7-2 and TRBJ2-3; 7 bases map to TRBD2. Source material: PBMCs. DNA for the CDR3: TGTGCCAGCAGCTTAAGCGGGGTTAGCACAGATACGCAGTATTTT. Translating gives CASSLSGVSTDTQYF.